This T cell receptor (beta chain) was retrieved from a study of T cells in Graves' hyperthyroidism and ophthalmopathy. Study-wide context: Peripheral blood was acquired at first diagnosis, ahead of any therapy whatsoever. Regarding the study as a whole: Blood shared most expanded thyroid clonotypes above 0.001.

CDR1 and CDR2 from the germline V gene are MDHEN and SYDVKM. This CDR3 region has 17 residues. The V end was cut by 2 bases, the J end by 4 bases, with 20 bases between. This clonotype showed up just a few times. Its antigen is currently unknown. The source material, RNA transcripts, was used to amplify TCR beta CDR3 regions. First-round RT-PCR targeting the TCR CDR3 was performed with the HTBI primer set. A single record per CDR3 protein comes from TCRdb applying MiXCR to the multiplex PCR reads. The sample has a few hundred thousand distinct CDR3 sequences; approximately 14% are singletons. An absence of ophthalmopathy progression within 18 months meant stable Graves' hyperthyroidism. Used for diagnoses were clinical symptoms, serum thyroxine and TRAb, thyroid ultrasound and orbital computed tomography.

The sample comprised blood. The sequence was collected from a woman aged 18-29 years with Graves' hyperthyroidism. The chain recombines TRBV28 with TRBJ1-2; no reliable D call. The CDR3 loop reads CASSLSSGAGVGYGYTF. In DNA, the CDR3 is TGTGCCAGCAGTTTAAGTAGCGGTGCGGGCGTTGGCTATGGCTACACCTTC.